One and the same sample provided the 27 T cell receptor beta chains below, sequenced in a study of PD-L1 blockade in urothelial cancer. Clones were read by immunoSEQ multiplex PCR, and TCRdb kept only the in-frame ones, dropping some. The sample lists approximately 50,000 clones, 75% to 90% seen once, with roughly 1.9% in the top ten. Time point here: pretreatment peripheral blood. The material was PBMCs, obtained around atezolizumab (anti-PD-L1) treatment. These receptors all stem from a man between 45 and 60 years old with urothelial cancer.

The chain joins TRBV6-6 to TRBJ2-3; TRBD2 agrees at 9 bases. V shed 4 bases and J 6 bases; nucleotides not matched to a gene: 11. This CDR3 is 16 amino acids long. Germline CDR1 MNHNY, CDR2 SVGAGI (reference sequence). Written as DNA, the CDR3 is TGTGCCAGCAGTTCACGGCGGGAGGGTCGCCGGGATACGCAGTATTTT. It encodes CASSSRREGRRDTQYF.

The chain uses TRBV6-6 and TRBJ2-3; 12 bases map to TRBD2. CDR1 and CDR2 (germline): MNHNY, SVGAGI (reference sequence). Unmatched junction bases numbered 3, after V lost 5 bases and J lost 6 bases. The CDR3 runs 14 residues. This CDR3 is CASSPGTSGDTQYF. The CDR3 nucleotides are TGTGCCAGCAGTCCCGGGACTAGCGGGGATACGCAGTATTTT.

A few counts support this clone. This rearrangement joins TRBV29-1 to TRBJ1-1, with D uncertain. Trimming stripped 1 base from V and 4 bases from J, with 7 bases between. The CDR3 sequence is 12 residues long. Germline V gene sequence: CDR1 SQVTM, CDR2 ANQGSEA. The CDR3 DNA sequence: TGCAGCGTTGAAGGACTGAGCACTGAAGCTTTCTTT. As protein: CSVEGLSTEAFF.

CDR3 loop: CASRSGSGNIYEQYF. In nucleotides, the CDR3 is TGTGCCAGTAGGTCAGGGAGCGGGAATATCTACGAGCAGTACTTC. V and J are TRBV19 and TRBJ2-7; 7 bases match TRBD2. Per the germline V gene, CDR1 is LNHDA and CDR2 is SQIVND (reference sequence). The CDR3 loop spans 15 amino acids. The V segment lost 6 bases and the J segment 3 bases; nucleotides outside the gene matches: 11.

This chain links TRBV6-6 with TRBJ1-3; a possible D gene is TRBD1 (6 bases). CDR1 and CDR2 from the germline V gene are MNHNY and SVGAGI (reference sequence). This CDR3 comprises 15 residues. The ends were cut back, 5 bases at V and 8 bases at J, with 19 bases in the middle. The CDR3 nucleotides read TGTGCCAGCAGTCAAAGTCAGGGGAAAGTGGACACCATATATTTT. Translated, it gives CASSQSQGKVDTIYF.

The genes are TRBV4-1 and TRBJ1-6; D gene uncertain. The V end lost 5 bases, the J end lost 14 bases, and 19 bases lay between the germline ends. The CDR3 is made up of 14 amino acids. Per germline, CDR1 MGHRA and CDR2 YSYEKL. The CDR3 bases are TGCGCCAGCAGCGGCCCCAAAGCTGCGCGGGCCCTCCACTTT. This encodes CASSGPKAARALHF.

This chain joins TRBV7-2 and TRBJ2-5; 9 bases align to TRBD1. The germline V gene encodes CDR1 SGHTA and CDR2 FQGNSA. V trimming: 4 bases; J trimming: 1 base; junction bases outside the gene matches: 4. This CDR3 spans 15 amino acids. The CDR3 protein is CASSSYRGPQETQYF. CDR3 nucleotide sequence: TGTGCCAGCAGCTCCTACAGGGGGCCCCAAGAGACCCAGTACTTC.

CDR3 in amino acids: CASSKRDSLSYEQYV. In nucleotides, the CDR3 is TGTGCCAGTAGTAAACGGGACTCCCTCTCCTACGAGCAGTACGTC. The chain employs TRBV19 and TRBJ2-7; TRBD2 is a possible D gene (6 bases). The V gene lost 4 bases and the J gene lost 0 bases, with 13 bases spanning the gap. Germline V gene data show CDR1 as LNHDA and CDR2 as SQIVND (reference sequence). This CDR3 contains 15 residues.

This chain uses TRBV6-1 with TRBJ2-2; D uncertain. This CDR3 region has 14 residues. CDR1 and CDR2 from the germline V gene are MNHNS and SASEGT. Trimming shortened V by 9 bases and J by 5 bases, and 16 bases separated the two germline ends. CDR3 nucleotide sequence: TGTGCCAGTTATTTTACAGCAGAAACCGGGGAGCTGTTTTTT. Protein product: CASYFTAETGELFF.

The V call is TRBV28, the J call TRBJ2-1; 8 bases align to TRBD2. Trimming took 2 bases from V and 4 from J; bases not matched to a gene: 7. This CDR3 region has 16 residues. CDR1 and CDR2 from the germline V gene are MDHEN and SYDVKM. The CDR3 nucleotides read TGTGCCAGCAGTTTAGGGGCGGGGGGCTTTTACAATGAGCAGTTCTTC. Residues: CASSLGAGGFYNEQFF.

This clone has a single count. The chain links TRBV9 to TRBJ1-1; TRBD1 matches at 12 bases. The junction had 5 bases not matched to a gene; V was cut back by 3 bases and J by 5 bases. The CDR3 is 15 amino acids. The germline V gene encodes CDR1 SGDLS and CDR2 YYNGEE. CDR3 coding DNA: TGTGCCAGCAGCGCCCGGGACAGGGGGCCAACTGAAGCTTTCTTT. This encodes CASSARDRGPTEAFF. The whole variable domain, filled in from reference TRBV9 and TRBJ1-1, reads DSGVTQTPKHLITATGQRVTLRCSPRSGDLSVYWYQQSLDQGLQFLIQYYNGEERAKGNILERFSAQQFPDLHSELNLSSLELGDSALYFCASSARDRGPTEAFFGQGTRLTVV.

This clone was picked up a small number of times. This rearrangement joins TRBV6-4 to TRBJ2-2; tentatively, D is TRBD1 (6 bases). CDR1 is MRHNA and CDR2 is SNTAGT in the germline V gene. This CDR3 comprises 13 residues. V was cut by 6 bases and J by 5 bases, with 10 bases left in between. The CDR3 region is CASRATGTGELFF. The CDR3 DNA reads TGTGCCAGCAGAGCGACAGGAACCGGGGAGCTGTTTTTT.

V gene TRBV6-1 combines with J gene TRBJ2-5, with 7 bases fitting TRBD1. Looked up from germline, CDR1 is MNHNS and CDR2 is SASEGT. Losses at the gene ends were 0 bases for V and 1 base for J; bases not matched to a gene: 26. This CDR3 is built from 23 residues. The CDR3, as DNA: TGTGCCAGCAGTGAAGCCCTTCGGATAGGGGGATTTAGGGGGCGCCTCCCCCAAGAGACCCAGTACTTC. This encodes CASSEALRIGGFRGRLPQETQYF.

The V call is TRBV19, the J call TRBJ1-2; D ambiguous. The germline V and J ends were trimmed by 6 bases and 8 bases, with 10 bases remaining between them. In germline, CDR1 is LNHDA, CDR2 SQIVND (reference sequence). The CDR3 contains 11 residues. The CDR3 nucleotides are TGTGCCAGTAGAATTGGCTGGGGCTACACCTTC. This codes for CASRIGWGYTF. The full variable domain, completed using reference TRBV19 and TRBJ1-2, is DGGITQSPKYLFRKEGQNVTLSCEQNLNHDAMYWYRQDPGQGLRLIYYSQIVNDFQKGDIAEGYSVSREKKESFPLTVTSAQKNPTAFYLCASRIGWGYTFGSGTRLTVV.

Here the CDR3 DNA reads TGTGCCAGCAGTTACTCGATCACCAGGGGGACTGAAGCTTTCTTT. It encodes CASSYSITRGTEAFF. The chain uses TRBV6-6 and TRBJ1-1; TRBD1 agrees at 7 bases. Germline CDR1 MNHNY, CDR2 SVGAGI (reference sequence). V dropped 0 bases and J dropped 5; count of bases not matched to a gene: 6. This CDR3 comprises 15 residues.

This clone was observed a single time. The chain employs TRBV7-2 and TRBJ2-2, with 8 positions matching TRBD2. Germline CDR1 and CDR2: SGHTA and FQGNSA. The junction had 4 bases not matched to a gene; V was cut back by 3 bases and J by 4 bases. The length of the CDR3 is 15 residues. The CDR3 nucleotides read TGTGCCAGCAGCTTCACCGGGACTAGCACCGGGGAGCTGTTTTTT. Residues: CASSFTGTSTGELFF.

V is TRBV10-3 and J is TRBJ1-1; 8 bases align to TRBD1. Per the germline V gene, CDR1 is ENHRY and CDR2 is SYGVKD. The V segment lost 4 bases and the J segment 1 base; nucleotides outside the gene matches: 2. This CDR3 contains 14 residues. CDR3 sequence reads: CAISGGQGNTEAFF. CDR3 DNA sequence: TGTGCCATCAGTGGAGGACAGGGGAACACTGAAGCTTTCTTT.

The chain combines TRBV20-1 with TRBJ1-1; possibly TRBD1 for D (5 bases). This CDR3 has 11 amino acids. The V end lost 2 bases, the J end lost 10 bases, and 11 bases lay between the germline ends. From germline, CDR1 is DFQATT and CDR2 SNEGSKA (reference sequence). CDR3: CSARMGLRAFF. The CDR3 nucleotides are TGCAGTGCTAGAATGGGGCTGCGAGCTTTCTTT.

The V call is TRBV7-9, the J call TRBJ2-1; D not resolved. Trimming cost V 1 base and J 6 bases, with 7 bases left between them. This CDR3 has 13 residues. The germline V gene has CDR1 SEHNR and CDR2 FQNEAQ (reference sequence). Here the CDR3 reads CASSLGGSNEQFF. As DNA, the CDR3 is TGTGCCAGCAGCTTAGGCGGATCCAATGAGCAGTTCTTC.

This clone was found a few times. V gene TRBV27 combines with J gene TRBJ1-1; D is undetermined. This CDR3 region has 14 residues. Germline V gene lookup returns CDR1 MNHEY and CDR2 SMNVEV (reference sequence). V was clipped by 3 bases and J by 4 bases, with 12 bases between them. The CDR3 DNA follows: TGTGCCAGCAGTTTGGGCCTCCAGTCCACTGAAGCTTTCTTT. This encodes CASSLGLQSTEAFF.

Of note for this clone: Additional DNA sequences in this sample encode the identical CDR3. CDR3 bases: TGCGCCAGCAGCCGGACAGCCAACTATGGCTACACCTTC. Amino acids: CASSRTANYGYTF. The chain links TRBV5-1 to TRBJ1-2; a possible D gene is TRBD1 (6 bases). The CDR3 totals 13 residues. V gave up 4 bases and J gave up 2 bases, with 9 bases separating them. Germline V gives CDR1 SGHRS, CDR2 YFSETQ. The variable domain in full, completed from reference TRBV5-1 and TRBJ1-2, reads KAGVTQTPRYLIKTRGQQVTLSCSPISGHRSVSWYQQTPGQGLQFLFEYFSETQRNKGNFPGRFSGRQFSNSRSEMNVSTLELGDSALYLCASSRTANYGYTFGSGTRLTVV.

The count of this clone is one. This sequence joins TRBV5-1 and TRBJ2-5; TRBD1 matches 7 bases. The V and J ends lost 4 bases and 5 bases, in that order; junction bases with no gene match: 14. CDR1 and CDR2 from the germline V gene are SGHRS and YFSETQ. This CDR3 has 16 residues. CDR3 DNA: TGCGCCAGCAGCACTACTGGACAGGCCCTGGGGGAGACCCAGTACTTC. The encoded protein is CASSTTGQALGETQYF.

The chain couples TRBV30 to TRBJ1-2; D call uncertain. The CDR3 has 15 amino acids. Trimming cost V 0 bases and J 7 bases, with 18 bases left between them. Germline CDR1 is GTSNPN and CDR2 is SVGIG (reference sequence). The CDR3 sequence: CAWSVYTAGGSGYTF. The CDR3 coding sequence is TGTGCCTGGAGTGTCTATACCGCGGGAGGGAGTGGCTACACCTTC.

The V gene is TRBV19, the J gene TRBJ1-5; TRBD1 matches at 8 bases. The CDR3 is 16 amino acids. CDR1 and CDR2 (germline): LNHDA, SQIVND (reference sequence). V lost 5 bases to trimming and J lost 1 base; unmatched junction nucleotides: 7. The CDR3 DNA reads as TGTGCCAGTAGTGGAGGGACAGGCAGGAGCAATCAGCCCCAGCATTTT. It codes for CASSGGTGRSNQPQHF.

The rearrangement links TRBV4-1 to TRBJ1-3; D may be TRBD1 (5 bases). The V gene lost 4 bases and the J gene lost 0 bases, with 10 bases spanning the gap. Germline loops: CDR1 MGHRA, CDR2 YSYEKL. The CDR3 runs 15 residues. The CDR3 sequence is CASSPWGLSGNTIYF. The DNA for the CDR3 is TGCGCCAGCAGCCCCTGGGGACTCTCTGGAAACACCATATATTTT.

This clone was counted once. The CDR3 reads CASSQVRSGKNIQYF. The CDR3 region has the DNA TGCGCCAGCAGCCAAGTAAGGAGTGGCAAAAACATTCAGTACTTC. The V and J genes are TRBV4-1 and TRBJ2-4; no definite D call. CDR1 is MGHRA and CDR2 is YSYEKL in the germline V gene. Trimming took 1 base from V and 3 from J, leaving 10 bases between them. This CDR3 spans 15 amino acids.

V usage is TRBV19 and J usage is TRBJ1-2, with D uncertain. CDR3 length: 14 amino acids. The V end was cut by 0 bases, the J end by 10 bases, with 15 bases between. The V gene's germline CDR1 is LNHDA and CDR2 SQIVND (reference sequence). CDR3 protein: CASSIDLVRGAYTF. The CDR3 DNA follows: TGTGCCAGTAGTATAGATCTTGTCCGGGGTGCCTACACCTTC. Based on the CDR3 plus reference TRBV19 and TRBJ1-2, the full variable domain is DGGITQSPKYLFRKEGQNVTLSCEQNLNHDAMYWYRQDPGQGLRLIYYSQIVNDFQKGDIAEGYSVSREKKESFPLTVTSAQKNPTAFYLCASSIDLVRGAYTFGSGTRLTVV.